This T cell receptor (beta chain) was found in a study of human T cells and chemical hapten exposure. Study context: Women made up most patients, who had alopecia areata, totalis or universalis.

This clonotype was recorded a few times. Germline values: CDR1 SQVTM, CDR2 ANQGSEA. The CDR3 is made up of 11 amino acids. Trimming shortened V by 7 bases and J by 0 bases, and 3 bases separated the two germline ends. TCRdb re-called the RACE reads through MiXCR, storing one row per CDR3 protein. Here the sample spans 360,000 or so distinct CDR3 sequences, about 6% being singletons. Documented time point: patch test 2, 6 weeks after DPC sensitization. As to treatment: therapeutic diphenylcyclopropenone sensitization with weekly scalp DPC. V is TRBV29-1 and J is TRBJ1-4; D unclear. The sample in question was whole blood, obtained in connection with sensitization to the hapten diphenylcyclopropenone (DPC). The origin of this receptor is a woman under 30 with alopecia areata. Some clones in this sample may be carry-over from other donors' samples. The CDR3 reads CSAATNEKLFF. In DNA, the CDR3 is TGCAGCGCCGCAACTAATGAAAAACTGTTTTTT.